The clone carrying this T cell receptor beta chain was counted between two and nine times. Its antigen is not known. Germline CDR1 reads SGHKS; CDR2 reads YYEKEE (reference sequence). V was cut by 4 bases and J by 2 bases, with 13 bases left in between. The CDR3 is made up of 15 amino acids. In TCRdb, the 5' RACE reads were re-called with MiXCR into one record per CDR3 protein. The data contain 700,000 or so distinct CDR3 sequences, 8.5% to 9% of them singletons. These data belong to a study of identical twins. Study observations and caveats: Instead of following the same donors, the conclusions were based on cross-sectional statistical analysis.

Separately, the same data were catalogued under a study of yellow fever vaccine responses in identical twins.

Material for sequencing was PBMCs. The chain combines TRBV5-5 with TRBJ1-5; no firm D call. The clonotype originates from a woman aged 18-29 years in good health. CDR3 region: CASSPTAVGNQPQHF. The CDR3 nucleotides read TGTGCCAGCAGCCCTACAGCGGTCGGCAATCAGCCCCAGCATTTT. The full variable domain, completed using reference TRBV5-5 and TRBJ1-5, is DAGVTQSPTHLIKTRGQQVTLRCSPISGHKSVSWYQQVLGQGPQFIFQYYEKEERGRGNFPDRFSARQFPNYSSELNVNALLLGDSALYLCASSPTAVGNQPQHFGDGTRLSIL.